What follows are 21 T cell receptor beta chains derived from one specimen sequenced in a study of multiple sclerosis patients with progressive multifocal leukoencephalopathy. Using immunoSEQ multiplex PCR, the repertoire was profiled, and TCRdb retains in-frame clones only, with some absent. The sample shows roughly 31,000 clones, 70% to 90% of them seen only once. The time point is: before natalizumab initiation. Sequencing was carried out using PBMCs. The receptors here all came from a human donor with multiple sclerosis.

The J gene is TRBJ1-2, the V gene TRBV5-6; D remains ambiguous. The germline V and J ends were trimmed by 0 bases and 8 bases, with 11 bases remaining between them. Per the germline V gene, CDR1 is SGHDT and CDR2 is YYEEEE. This CDR3 is built from 13 residues. DNA for the CDR3: TGTGCCAGCAGCTTGGGCCTCGGGGAGGGCTACACCTTC. This translates into CASSLGLGEGYTF.

The chain carries TRBV21-1 and TRBJ1-5. TRBV21-1 corresponds to a pseudogene. The CDR3 is 16 residues long. The chain's CDR3 is CASSKRTQNANQPQHF. The CDR3 DNA is TGTGCCAGCAGCAAGCGTACCCAGAACGCTAATCAGCCCCAGCATTTT.

The chain has TRBV6-5 and TRBJ1-5; no clear D gene. The CDR3 has 15 residues. Between the trimmed V and J ends, which lost 5 bases and 6 bases, there was a span of 17 bases. The V gene's germline CDR1 is MNHEY and CDR2 SVGAGI. CDR3 in amino acids: CASSQDGVFRQPQHF. The DNA of the CDR3 is TGTGCCAGCAGTCAGGACGGGGTCTTCCGTCAGCCCCAGCATTTT.

This clone is a singleton in its sample. The genes are TRBV5-4 and TRBJ1-1; 8 bases align to TRBD1. V lost 4 bases and J lost 7; bases outside the gene matches: 3. The germline V gene encodes CDR1 SGHNT and CDR2 YYREEE (reference sequence). The CDR3 has 12 amino acids. The CDR3 DNA reads as TGTGCCAGCAGCCGGGACAGGAATGAAGCTTTCTTT. Its protein product is CASSRDRNEAFF.

The V call is TRBV6-6, the J call TRBJ1-5; TRBD1 matches 8 bases. CDR3 length equals 15 residues. CDR1 is MNHNY, CDR2 SVGAGI, per germline (reference sequence). With 0 bases clipped from V and 2 bases from J, the junction kept 0 bases outside the gene matches. The CDR3 region is CASSYSTGGNQPQHF. In DNA, the CDR3 is TGTGCCAGCAGTTACTCGACAGGGGGCAATCAGCCCCAGCATTTT.

The rearrangement joins TRBV11-2 to TRBJ2-7; TRBD1 matches at 8 bases. The CDR3 is 16 residues long. Germline V CDR1 and CDR2: SGHAT, FQNNGV. Trimming took 2 bases from V and 6 from J; bases not matched to a gene: 12. The CDR3 DNA follows: TGTGCCAGCAGCTTAAGGCCCGCTGAACAGGGGGTCGAGCAGTACTTC. This encodes CASSLRPAEQGVEQYF.

Worth noting for this clone: Germline and junction disagree at one end, which may indicate a read error. The chain combines TRBV2 with TRBJ2-7, with TRBD1 as a possible D gene (6 bases). The length of the CDR3 is 13 residues. The V gene's germline CDR1 is SNHLY and CDR2 FYNNEI. CDR3 sequence: CASTPDSRVGFGF. The CDR3 region has the DNA TGTGCCAGCACACCGGACAGTCGTGTTGGATTTGGGTTC.

The DNA of the CDR3 is TGTGCCAGCAGAGTCGCGGGGGCGAGGTTCGCAGATACGCAGTATTTT. Amino acid sequence: CASRVAGARFADTQYF. The rearrangement joins TRBV27 to TRBJ2-3, with TRBD2 as a possible D gene (7 bases). There are 16 residues in the CDR3. The V gene lost 6 bases and the J gene lost 4 bases, with 20 bases spanning the gap. Per germline, CDR1 MNHEY and CDR2 SMNVEV (reference sequence).

This chain links TRBV21-1 with TRBJ1-3; TRBD1, the table's D call, was not compared with the DNA. TRBV21-1 is recorded as a pseudogene. The CDR3 covers 15 residues. Here the CDR3 reads CASGEDRCSGNTIYF. CDR3 sequence (DNA): TGTGCCAGCGGAGAGGACAGATGCTCTGGAAACACCATATATTTT.

The chain has TRBV2 and TRBJ2-3, with no clear D. This CDR3 is built from 14 residues. Germline assignment: CDR1 SNHLY and CDR2 FYNNEI. The ends were cut back, 0 bases at V and 3 bases at J, with 7 bases in the middle. CDR3 sequence: CASSEAGATDTQYF. CDR3 nucleotide sequence: TGTGCCAGCAGTGAAGCGGGCGCGACAGATACGCAGTATTTT.

The rearrangement joins TRBV6-4 to TRBJ1-5; TRBD1 might be the D (6 bases). The CDR3 runs to 22 residues. Trimming removed 0 bases at V and 4 bases at J, with 31 bases between. CDR1 is MRHNA, CDR2 SNTAGT, per germline. CDR3 in amino acids: CASSDSRTAYESERFANQPQHF. The DNA of the CDR3 is TGTGCCAGCAGTGACTCCCGGACAGCCTACGAGAGCGAAAGATTCGCTAATCAGCCCCAGCATTTT.

V is TRBV27 and J is TRBJ1-1, with D tentatively TRBD1 (5 bases). Germline V CDR1 and CDR2: MNHEY, SMNVEV (reference sequence). The length of the CDR3 is 15 residues. V was pared by 6 bases and J by 0 bases, with 14 bases between. The CDR3 loop reads CASRRPSGLNTEAFF. The CDR3 DNA reads as TGTGCCAGCAGGCGACCCTCAGGGCTGAACACTGAAGCTTTCTTT.

J is TRBJ2-7 and V is TRBV5-6; 8 bases are shared with TRBD2. Trimming took 6 bases from V and 3 from J; bases not matched to a gene: 17. In germline, CDR1 is SGHDT, CDR2 YYEEEE. The CDR3 sequence is 17 residues long. CDR3 nucleotides: TGTGCCAGCACTGGTGAGGCCAGCGGGAGAAGGAACTACGAGCAGTACTTC. Translating it yields CASTGEASGRRNYEQYF.

The V and J genes are TRBV28 and TRBJ2-4; D remains unclear. This CDR3 region has 17 residues. CDR1 and CDR2 from the germline V gene are MDHEN and SYDVKM. V gave up 6 bases and J gave up 1 base, with 19 bases separating them. CDR3 in DNA: TGTGCCAGCAGCGGAACCGGGCCCTCGGGCGCCAAAAACATTCAGTACTTC. Translating it yields CASSGTGPSGAKNIQYF.

The J gene is TRBJ2-7, the V gene TRBV7-9, with D maybe TRBD2 (5 bases). The CDR3 totals 16 residues. In germline, CDR1 is SEHNR, CDR2 FQNEAQ (reference sequence). V lost 2 bases to trimming and J lost 2 bases, with 16 bases between them. CDR3 amino acids: CASSLPPQRSTYEQYF. The CDR3 DNA follows: TGTGCCAGCAGCTTACCCCCCCAGCGGTCGACCTACGAGCAGTACTTC. Drawing the rest from reference TRBV7-9 and TRBJ2-7, the complete variable domain is DTGVSQNPRHKITKRGQNVTFRCDPISEHNRLYWYRQTLGQGPEFLTYFQNEAQLEKSRLLSDRFSAERPKGSFSTLEIQRTEQGDSAMYLCASSLPPQRSTYEQYFGPGTRLTVT.

The CDR3 DNA follows: TGTGCCAGCAGCGACGGATCGGGGGGCACCTACGAGCAGTACTTC. Its translation: CASSDGSGGTYEQYF. The gene calls are TRBV6-5 and TRBJ2-7; TRBD2 might be the D (7 bases). Germline CDR1 and CDR2: MNHEY and SVGAGI. The CDR3 runs to 15 residues. V was cut by 6 bases and J by 2 bases, with 17 bases left in between.

The chain links TRBV4-2 to TRBJ2-7; D gene ambiguous. V shed 0 bases and J shed 3 bases, with 9 bases lying between them. CDR1 and CDR2 from the germline V gene are LGHNA and YNFKEQ. The CDR3 sequence is 14 residues long. CDR3 coding DNA: TGTGCCAGCAGCCAAGAGTCGGGTAACTACGAGCAGTACTTC. Residues: CASSQESGNYEQYF.

As regards this clone: One junction end does not reproduce the germline sequence, and a read error may be involved. The chain combines TRBV7-2 with TRBJ2-1; 7 nucleotides match TRBD2. The CDR3 has 12 amino acids. Germline values: CDR1 SGHTA, CDR2 FQGNSA. CDR3 protein: CASSLSWRELFF. CDR3 in DNA: TGTGCCAGCAGCTTATCTTGGCGGGAGCTGTTCTTC.

The chain employs TRBV9 and TRBJ1-2; TRBD1 matches 7 bases. V lost 3 bases, J lost 6 bases, and 11 bases stayed unmatched. Per germline, CDR1 SGDLS and CDR2 YYNGEE. The CDR3 has 15 residues. The CDR3 is CASSADRDSIHGYTF. CDR3 bases: TGTGCCAGCAGCGCCGACCGGGACAGCATACATGGCTACACCTTC.

The rearrangement uses TRBV5-1 and TRBJ2-7; TRBD2 aligns across 9 bases. The germline V gene has CDR1 SGHRS and CDR2 YFSETQ. The CDR3 covers 14 residues. V was clipped by 5 bases and J by 5 bases; unmatched bases: 8. CDR3 coding DNA: TGCGCCAGCAGTCCTAGCGGGGCCCCCAACGAGCAGTACTTC. This sequence encodes CASSPSGAPNEQYF.

This sequence joins TRBV7-9 and TRBJ1-4; perhaps TRBD1 as D (5 bases). The CDR3 totals 15 residues. The V and J ends lost 7 bases and 3 bases respectively, with 15 bases between them. Germline V gives CDR1 SEHNR, CDR2 FQNEAQ (reference sequence). CDR3 nucleotides: TGTGCCAGCACCCCCGGGACGCAGGCTAATGAAAAACTGTTTTTT. Translation gives CASTPGTQANEKLFF.